Shown below are 9 T cell receptor beta chains from a single sample sequenced in a study of cytotoxic CD8 clonotypes in ibrutinib-treated CLL. Generated by immunoSEQ multiplex PCR, the TCRdb table keeps only in-frame clones and is missing some. Among approximately 120,000 clones, about 58% were seen once, and the ten largest hold 35% to 40%. Specimen: PBMCs, collected after 24 months of ibrutinib treatment. Every receptor here comes from a human donor with chronic lymphocytic leukemia.

This clone was seen a handful of times. The V call is TRBV30, the J call TRBJ2-7; either TRBD1 or TRBD2 may fit D (6 bases each). The CDR3 extends over 15 amino acids. V dropped 8 bases and J dropped 0 bases, with 20 bases sitting between them. The germline V gene has CDR1 GTSNPN and CDR2 SVGIG (reference sequence). In nucleotides, the CDR3 is TGTGCCCTCCAACTCCGGGGGCTTTCCTCCTACGAGCAGTACTTC. Protein sequence: CALQLRGLSSYEQYF.

The V and J genes are TRBV19 and TRBJ1-2; D perhaps matches TRBD1 (6 bases). The CDR3 spans 12 residues. V was trimmed by 9 bases and J by 8 bases, leaving 16 bases between them. CDR1 is LNHDA and CDR2 is SQIVND in the germline V gene (reference sequence). CDR3 sequence: CASQGEGVGYTF. The CDR3, as DNA: TGTGCCAGCCAGGGCGAGGGGGTCGGCTACACCTTC.

The chain combines TRBV6-6 with TRBJ2-7; tentative D call: TRBD1 (6 bases). The germline V gene encodes CDR1 MNHNY and CDR2 SVGAGI (reference sequence). The germline V and J ends were trimmed by 2 bases and 2 bases, with 10 bases remaining between them. This CDR3 is built from 14 residues. The CDR3 spells CASSYGTRTYEQYF. CDR3 coding DNA: TGTGCCAGCAGTTACGGGACAAGGACCTACGAGCAGTACTTC.

CDR3 coding DNA: TGTGCCAGCAGCCCAACTTCTACCAGCCAGACCCAGTACTTC. Encoded protein: CASSPTSTSQTQYF. The V call is TRBV7-3, the J call TRBJ2-5; unclear D gene. The length of the CDR3 is 14 residues. V gave up 5 bases and J gave up 6 bases, with 16 bases separating them. CDR1 SGHTA and CDR2 FQGTGA come from the germline V gene.

The chain is built from TRBV18 and TRBJ2-2; 9 bases match TRBD2. The CDR3 contains 14 residues. V lost 10 bases to trimming and J lost 2 bases; unmatched junction nucleotides: 5. Germline lookup yields CDR1 KGHSH and CDR2 LQKENI. CDR3 sequence reads: CATPAGGNTGELFF. The CDR3 DNA sequence: TGTGCCACTCCAGCGGGAGGAAACACCGGGGAGCTGTTTTTT.

The chain joins TRBV30 to TRBJ2-3, with D perhaps assigned TRBD1 or TRBD2 (5 bases each). Germline V lookup: CDR1 GTSNPN, CDR2 SVGIG (reference sequence). This CDR3 comprises 16 residues. The V and J ends lost 4 bases and 0 bases respectively, with 17 bases between them. The CDR3 DNA sequence: TGTGCCTGGACCCCCGCCGGGACGTCTAGCACAGATACGCAGTATTTT. It encodes CAWTPAGTSSTDTQYF.

This rearrangement joins TRBV6-1 to TRBJ2-7; 10 bases line up with TRBD2. CDR3 length: 15 residues. V gave up 5 bases and J gave up 4 bases; unmatched junction bases: 8. Looked up from germline, CDR1 is MNHNS and CDR2 is SASEGT. CDR3 coding DNA: TGTGCCAGCAGTCCGCCAGCTAGCGGGGGTTACGAGCAGTACTTC. It encodes CASSPPASGGYEQYF.

The V and J genes are TRBV5-1 and TRBJ1-6; D gene uncertain. The V gene lost 1 base and the J gene lost 13 bases, with 15 bases spanning the gap. The CDR3 length is 14 residues. Germline V gene lookup returns CDR1 SGHRS and CDR2 YFSETQ. CDR3 loop: CASSLSQSFSPLHF. For the CDR3, the DNA is TGCGCCAGCAGCTTGTCACAGTCCTTCTCGCCCCTCCACTTT. The complete variable domain, with remaining parts taken from reference TRBV5-1 and TRBJ1-6, reads KAGVTQTPRYLIKTRGQQVTLSCSPISGHRSVSWYQQTPGQGLQFLFEYFSETQRNKGNFPGRFSGRQFSNSRSEMNVSTLELGDSALYLCASSLSQSFSPLHFGNGTRLTVT.

V usage is TRBV30 and J usage is TRBJ1-6; TRBD1 matches at 7 bases. Germline trimming cut 1 base from V and 9 bases from J; bases unmatched to any gene: 3. The CDR3 has 13 residues. Germline CDR1 reads GTSNPN; CDR2 reads SVGIG (reference sequence). Here the CDR3 reads CAWSGQGSSPLHF. DNA of the CDR3: TGTGCCTGGAGTGGACAGGGAAGTTCACCCCTCCACTTT.